This TCR beta chain emerged from a study of cytomegalovirus exposure and HLA in healthy donors. 60 Vbeta and 13 Jbeta primers were used in PCR. Measured with immunoSEQ multiplex PCR; TCRdb has only the in-frame clones, and not every one. The sample has tens of thousands of clones; approximately 79% are singletons. Study-wide results and limits: According to a later analysis, donors in an Asian-associated ancestry cluster reportedly had fewer N-insertions than the roughly 640-donor mean.

This clone has a handful of counts. Antigen unknown. Per the germline V gene, CDR1 is MNHNS and CDR2 is SASEGT. There are 14 residues in the CDR3. Unmatched junction bases numbered 0, after V lost 4 bases and J lost 0 bases. This receptor was identified in a woman aged 25 to 45 in good health and CMV-seropositive. The chain has TRBV6-1 and TRBJ1-3; 7 positions match TRBD1. The material sequenced was PBMCs. The chain's CDR3 is CASSGDSSGNTIYF. As DNA, the CDR3 is TGTGCCAGCAGTGGGGACAGCTCTGGAAACACCATATATTTT.